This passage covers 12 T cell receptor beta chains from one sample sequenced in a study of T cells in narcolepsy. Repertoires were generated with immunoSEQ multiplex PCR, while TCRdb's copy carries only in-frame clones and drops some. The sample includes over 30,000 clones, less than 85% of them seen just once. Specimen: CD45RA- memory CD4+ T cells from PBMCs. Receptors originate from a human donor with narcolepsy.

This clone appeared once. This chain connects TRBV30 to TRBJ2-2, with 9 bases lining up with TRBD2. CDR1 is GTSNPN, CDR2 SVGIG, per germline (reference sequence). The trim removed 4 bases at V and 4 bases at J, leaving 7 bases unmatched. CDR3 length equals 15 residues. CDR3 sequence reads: CAWIKAGGLTGELFF. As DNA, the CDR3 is TGTGCCTGGATCAAAGCGGGGGGCCTCACCGGGGAGCTGTTTTTT.

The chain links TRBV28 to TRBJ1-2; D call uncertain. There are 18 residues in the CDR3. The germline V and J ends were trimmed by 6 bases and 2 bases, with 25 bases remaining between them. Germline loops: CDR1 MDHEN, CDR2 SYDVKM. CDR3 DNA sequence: TGTGCCAGCAGCCCGGAGGGTAGGGTCCCCCAGAGGAACTATGGCTACACCTTC. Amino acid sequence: CASSPEGRVPQRNYGYTF.

In DNA form, the CDR3 reads TGTGCCAGCTCTGTCGGTAACTCTGGAAACACCATATATTTT. It translates to CASSVGNSGNTIYF. The J gene is TRBJ1-3, the V gene TRBV18; D is unresolved. V shed 6 bases and J shed 0 bases, with 9 bases lying between them. This CDR3 spans 14 amino acids. Germline CDR1 KGHSH, CDR2 LQKENI.

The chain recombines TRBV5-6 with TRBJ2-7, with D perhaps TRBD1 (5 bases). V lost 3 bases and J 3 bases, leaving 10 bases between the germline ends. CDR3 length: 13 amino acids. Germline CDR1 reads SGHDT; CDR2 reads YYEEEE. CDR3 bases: TGTGCCAGCAGCTCTAGACAGATCTACGAGCAGTACGTC. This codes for CASSSRQIYEQYV.

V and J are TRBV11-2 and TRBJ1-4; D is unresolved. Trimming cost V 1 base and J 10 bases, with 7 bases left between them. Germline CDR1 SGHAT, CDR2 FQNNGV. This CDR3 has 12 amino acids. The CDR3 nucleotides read TGTGCCAGCAGCTTAGGAGTGGGAAAACTGTTTTTT. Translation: CASSLGVGKLFF.

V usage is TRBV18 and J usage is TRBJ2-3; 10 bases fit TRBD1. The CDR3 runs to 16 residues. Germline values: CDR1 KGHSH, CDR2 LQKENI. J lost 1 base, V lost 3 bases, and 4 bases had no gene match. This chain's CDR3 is CASSPGQGRRTDTQYF. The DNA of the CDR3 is TGTGCCAGCTCACCGGGACAGGGGCGACGCACAGATACGCAGTATTTT. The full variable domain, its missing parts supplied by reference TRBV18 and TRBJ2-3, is NAGVMQNPRHLVRRRGQEARLRCSPMKGHSHVYWYRQLPEEGLKFMVYLQKENIIDESGMPKERFSAEFPKEGPSILRIQQVVRGDSAAYFCASSPGQGRRTDTQYFGPGTRLTVL.

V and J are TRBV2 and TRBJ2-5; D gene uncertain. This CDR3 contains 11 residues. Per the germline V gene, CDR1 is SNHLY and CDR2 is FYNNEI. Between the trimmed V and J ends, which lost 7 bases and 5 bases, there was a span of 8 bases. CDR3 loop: CASTMQETQYF. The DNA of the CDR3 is TGTGCCAGCACAATGCAGGAGACCCAGTACTTC.

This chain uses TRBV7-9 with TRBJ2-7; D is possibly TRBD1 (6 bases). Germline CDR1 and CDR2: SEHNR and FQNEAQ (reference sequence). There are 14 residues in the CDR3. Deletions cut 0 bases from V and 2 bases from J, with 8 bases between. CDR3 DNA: TGTGCCAGCAGCTTAGCGGGGGCCCCCTACGAGCAGTACTTC. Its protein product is CASSLAGAPYEQYF.

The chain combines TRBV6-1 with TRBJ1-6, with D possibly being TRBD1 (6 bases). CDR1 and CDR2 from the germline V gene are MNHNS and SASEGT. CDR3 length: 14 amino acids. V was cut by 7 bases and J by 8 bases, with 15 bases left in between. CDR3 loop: CASNTGLSYSPLHF. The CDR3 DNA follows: TGTGCCAGCAATACAGGGCTATCTTATTCACCCCTCCACTTT.

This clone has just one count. The CDR3 DNA follows: TGTGCCAGTGGGGGATGGAGGGAGCAGTACTTC. Protein product: CASGGWREQYF. The V call is TRBV19, the J call TRBJ2-7; TRBD1 or TRBD2 may be the D gene (5 bases each). CDR1 LNHDA and CDR2 SQIVND come from the germline V gene (reference sequence). The CDR3 is 11 amino acids. V shed 8 bases and J shed 7 bases, with 12 bases lying between them.

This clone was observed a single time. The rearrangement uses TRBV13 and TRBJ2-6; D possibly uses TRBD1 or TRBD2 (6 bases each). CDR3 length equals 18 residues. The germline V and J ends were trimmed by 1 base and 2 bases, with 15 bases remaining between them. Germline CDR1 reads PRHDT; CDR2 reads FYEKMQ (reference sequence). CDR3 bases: TGTGCCAGCAGCTTAGCGGGGGCAGGGAGCACTGGGGCCAACGTCCTGACTTTC. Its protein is CASSLAGAGSTGANVLTF.

The CDR3 protein is CASSGTGQGGYTF. In DNA form, the CDR3 reads TGTGCCAGCAGCGGGACAGGCCAAGGGGGCTACACCTTC. The chain recombines TRBV6-6 with TRBJ1-2; 8 bases line up with TRBD1. V was pared by 6 bases and J by 8 bases, with 8 bases of the junction left unmatched. CDR1 is MNHNY and CDR2 is SVGAGI in the germline V gene (reference sequence). The CDR3 covers 13 residues.